This passage covers 21 T cell receptor beta chains from one sample sequenced in a study of blood T cell repertoires in COVID-19. Here immunoSEQ multiplex PCR was the method, and the copy in TCRdb shows in-frame clones only, minus some. Of about 140,000 clones detected, approximately 88% appear once; the ten largest clones hold 28%. The sample comprised peripheral blood. The receptors originated from a human donor in a cohort sampled during active COVID-19.

This chain links TRBV27 with TRBJ2-3; TRBD1 agrees at 7 bases. J lost 3 bases, V lost 4 bases, and 10 bases had no gene match. Germline CDR1 reads MNHEY; CDR2 reads SMNVEV (reference sequence). The CDR3 runs to 16 residues. DNA for the CDR3: TGTGCCAGCAGTTCGCCCACAGGGGCCCATACAGATACGCAGTATTTT. Its translation is CASSSPTGAHTDTQYF.

The CDR3 sequence: CASSTLRGDQPQHF. The CDR3 DNA is TGTGCCAGCAGTACCTTGCGGGGCGACCAGCCCCAGCATTTT. The chain has TRBV6-5 and TRBJ1-5, with D tentatively TRBD1 (5 bases). Trimming left V 5 bases short and J 7 bases short, with 15 bases between. This CDR3 has 14 residues. The germline V gene encodes CDR1 MNHEY and CDR2 SVGAGI.

This chain links TRBV24-1 with TRBJ1-2; 8 bases match TRBD1. Germline V gene data show CDR1 as KGHDR and CDR2 as SFDVKD. V lost 7 bases, J lost 7 bases, and 4 bases stayed unmatched. The CDR3 loop spans 12 amino acids. DNA of the CDR3: TGTGCCACCAGCAAGGACAGGGTTGGCTACACCTTC. Translated: CATSKDRVGYTF.

CDR3 loop: CASSKRILTDTQYF. The CDR3, as DNA: TGTGCCAGCAGTAAGCGCATTCTCACAGATACGCAGTATTTT. The chain is built from TRBV6-5 and TRBJ2-3, with D hard to call. V was clipped by 5 bases and J by 2 bases, with 11 bases between them. The CDR3 length is 14 residues. Germline lookup yields CDR1 MNHEY and CDR2 SVGAGI.

The gene calls are TRBV5-6 and TRBJ2-7, with TRBD1 identical over 8 bases. Germline trimming cut 1 base from V and 0 bases from J; bases unmatched to any gene: 6. Looked up from germline, CDR1 is SGHDT and CDR2 is YYEEEE. The CDR3 covers 16 residues. DNA of the CDR3: TGTGCCAGCAGCTTGACTTGGACAGGGAGCTCCTACGAGCAGTACTTC. It codes for CASSLTWTGSSYEQYF.

The gene calls are TRBV12-3 or TRBV12-4 and TRBJ1-1; D call uncertain. The ends were cut back, 6 bases at V and 4 bases at J, with 12 bases in the middle. The CDR3 sequence is 13 residues long. The DNA of the CDR3 is TGTGCCAGCAGCACCGCTGGGAGCACTGAAGCTTTCTTT. Translating gives CASSTAGSTEAFF.

This chain connects TRBV20-1 to TRBJ2-6, with unresolved D. CDR3 size: 14 residues. The V gene's germline CDR1 is DFQATT and CDR2 SNEGSKA (reference sequence). With 4 bases removed from V and 0 bases from J, the gap between germline ends came to 7 bases. The CDR3 is CSAIDGSGANVLTF. The CDR3 region has the DNA TGCAGTGCTATTGACGGCTCTGGGGCCAACGTCCTGACTTTC.

The rearrangement links TRBV7-5 to TRBJ2-3; TRBD2, the table's D call, was not compared with the DNA. TRBV7-5 is shown as a pseudogene. The CDR3 runs to 15 residues. CDR3 bases: TGTGTCAGACGGGATTCGGGACTAGATGCAGATACGCAGTATTTT. Protein product: CVRRDSGLDADTQYF.

The CDR3 coding sequence is TGTGCCAGCAGTTTATCGGGGACAGGGCGCTACGAGCAGTACTTC. Translated, it gives CASSLSGTGRYEQYF. The chain employs TRBV27 and TRBJ2-7; 9 bases are shared with TRBD1. The J segment lost 3 bases and the V segment lost 0 bases, leaving 3 bases of the junction unmatched. From germline, CDR1 is MNHEY and CDR2 SMNVEV (reference sequence). The CDR3 sequence is 15 residues long.

This clone was found once. This sequence joins TRBV6-5 and TRBJ2-1, with 8 nucleotides matching TRBD2. Per germline, CDR1 MNHEY and CDR2 SVGAGI. The CDR3 contains 16 residues. Trimming removed 4 bases from V and 4 bases from J; junction bases left unmatched: 9. The CDR3 is CASSFVAGWAYNEQFF. CDR3 coding DNA: TGTGCCAGCAGTTTCGTAGCGGGGTGGGCGTACAATGAGCAGTTCTTC.

The rearrangement joins TRBV5-5 to TRBJ2-1; TRBD1 matches 7 bases. Germline V lookup: CDR1 SGHKS, CDR2 YYEKEE (reference sequence). With V trimmed by 4 bases and J by 6 bases, 4 bases remained unmatched. The CDR3 is 13 amino acids. This CDR3 is CASSLRQGNEQFF. CDR3 sequence (DNA): TGTGCCAGCAGCCTCCGACAGGGCAATGAGCAGTTCTTC.

This rearrangement joins TRBV19 to TRBJ2-5, with TRBD2 identical over 10 bases. The V segment lost 6 bases and the J segment 2 bases; nucleotides outside the gene matches: 9. There are 16 residues in the CDR3. The germline CDR1 and CDR2 sequences are LNHDA and SQIVND (reference sequence). CDR3 in amino acids: CASRSSLAGEQETQYF. The CDR3 bases are TGTGCCAGTAGATCCTCCCTAGCGGGGGAGCAAGAGACCCAGTACTTC.

J is TRBJ2-3 and V is TRBV24-1; tentatively, D is TRBD2 (5 bases). Trimming pared 3 bases from V and 1 base from J, leaving 7 bases between. CDR3 length equals 14 residues. The V gene's germline CDR1 is KGHDR and CDR2 SFDVKD. This CDR3 reads CATSDMRGTDTQYF. The CDR3 nucleotides read TGTGCCACCAGTGATATGAGGGGCACAGATACGCAGTATTTT.

The chain joins TRBV5-1 to TRBJ2-7, with D perhaps TRBD1 (7 bases). V shed 4 bases and J shed 0 bases, with 11 bases lying between them. The CDR3 consists of 14 residues. From germline, CDR1 is SGHRS and CDR2 YFSETQ. The CDR3 DNA reads as TGCGCCAGCAGCCCGGGGGACAGCTCCTACGAGCAGTACTTC. Translation: CASSPGDSSYEQYF.

The V and J genes are TRBV30 and TRBJ1-1; no firm D call. Trimming removed 1 base from V and 1 base from J, with 7 bases in between. This CDR3 is 13 amino acids long. CDR1 GTSNPN and CDR2 SVGIG come from the germline V gene (reference sequence). CDR3 region: CAWSALRNTEAFF. Here the CDR3 DNA reads TGTGCCTGGAGTGCTCTGAGGAACACTGAAGCTTTCTTT.

CDR3 sequence: CAWSGHRERYGYTF. The CDR3, as DNA: TGTGCCTGGAGTGGTCACAGGGAGCGATATGGCTACACCTTC. The V and J genes are TRBV30 and TRBJ1-2; maybe TRBD1 (6 bases). V lost 1 base to trimming and J lost 5 bases, with 14 bases between them. The CDR3 extends over 14 amino acids. Germline CDR1 GTSNPN, CDR2 SVGIG (reference sequence).

This clone was counted once. V is TRBV7-2 and J is TRBJ2-1, with 13 bases lining up with TRBD2. The CDR3 extends over 15 amino acids. J lost 6 bases, V lost 5 bases, and 4 bases had no gene match. Germline loops: CDR1 SGHTA, CDR2 FQGNSA. DNA for the CDR3: TGTGCCAGCAGCCCCCGGACTAGCGGGGGCAATGAGCAGTTCTTC. Its protein product is CASSPRTSGGNEQFF.

V and J are TRBV7-8 and TRBJ2-3; perhaps TRBD2 as D (5 bases). Trimming took off 1 base at V and 3 bases at J, with 11 bases between the two ends. The CDR3 runs to 15 residues. Germline CDR1 is SGHVS and CDR2 is FQNEAQ. The CDR3 protein is CASSLGGIRTDTQYF. CDR3 in DNA: TGTGCCAGCAGCTTAGGAGGGATCCGGACAGATACGCAGTATTTT.

This clone showed up just once. The rearrangement joins TRBV2 to TRBJ2-5; weak D call: TRBD2 (5 bases). Germline V gives CDR1 SNHLY, CDR2 FYNNEI. Trimming pared 1 base from V and 1 base from J, leaving 13 bases between. The CDR3 runs 16 residues. CDR3 protein: CASSEGLALPQETQYF. DNA of the CDR3: TGTGCCAGCAGTGAAGGGCTAGCCTTACCCCAAGAGACCCAGTACTTC. The full variable domain, with the rest looked up from reference TRBV2 and TRBJ2-5, is EPEVTQTPSHQVTQMGQEVILRCVPISNHLYFYWYRQILGQKVEFLVSFYNNEISEKSEIFDDQFSVERPDGSNFTLKIRSTKLEDSAMYFCASSEGLALPQETQYFGPGTRLLVL.

The gene calls are TRBV5-1 and TRBJ2-3; TRBD1 is a possible D gene (7 bases). The V gene lost 6 bases and the J gene lost 0 bases, with 14 bases spanning the gap. Germline CDR1 is SGHRS and CDR2 is YFSETQ. This CDR3 is built from 15 residues. The CDR3 DNA reads TGCGCCAGCAAGCAGGGGGGTCCTAGCACAGATACGCAGTATTTT. This gives the protein CASKQGGPSTDTQYF.

The chain combines TRBV7-9 with TRBJ1-2; D may be TRBD1 (5 bases). V lost 5 bases to trimming and J lost 4 bases, with 23 bases between them. CDR1 and CDR2 (germline): SEHNR, FQNEAQ (reference sequence). This CDR3 is 17 amino acids long. The CDR3, as DNA: TGTGCCAGCAGCCCCTCGGGGGAAAGGGGAATGATCTATGGCTACACCTTC. Its protein is CASSPSGERGMIYGYTF.